These 3 T cell receptor beta chains were sequenced from one sample in a study of blood T cell repertoires in COVID-19. Here immunoSEQ multiplex PCR was the method, and the copy in TCRdb shows in-frame clones only, minus some. The sample consists of around 7,700 clones, about 90% of them appearing once. The sequenced sample consisted of peripheral blood. The receptors here all came from a woman aged 50 to 60 with active or convalescent COVID-19.

This chain joins TRBV23-1 and TRBJ1-2, with TRBD1 matching 7 bases. TRBV23-1 is reported as an ORF; its role is uncertain. V gave up 3 bases and J gave up 8 bases; unmatched junction bases: 21. CDR3 length: 18 amino acids. CDR3 amino acids: CASSQRGPTNLFDDGYTF. The DNA of the CDR3 is TGCGCCAGCAGTCAGAGGGGGCCCACGAACCTCTTTGATGACGGCTACACCTTC.

The V gene is TRBV28, the J gene TRBJ1-2; D is unresolved. Per the germline V gene, CDR1 is MDHEN and CDR2 is SYDVKM. V dropped 6 bases and J dropped 8 bases, with 10 bases sitting between them. CDR3 length: 11 residues. This CDR3 is CASSAGRGYTF. Here the CDR3 DNA reads TGTGCCAGCAGCGCCGGTCGGGGCTACACCTTC.

A single count supports this clone. The chain has TRBV28 and TRBJ2-7; D may be TRBD1 (5 bases). Germline loops: CDR1 MDHEN, CDR2 SYDVKM. V was clipped by 7 bases and J by 4 bases, with 14 bases between them. CDR3 length: 13 amino acids. The DNA of the CDR3 is TGTGCCAGCACAGTCCAGGGCCTATACGAGCAGTACTTC. As protein: CASTVQGLYEQYF.